A single sample is the source of the 32 T cell receptor beta chains below, sequenced in a study of shared clonotypes between healthy human individuals. TCRdb's table, derived via immunoSEQ multiplex PCR, lists solely in-frame clones and lacks some. The sample yields more than 400,000 clones, 90% to 96% seen once. Sequencing was done on a sample of naive CD4+ T cells sorted from blood. Specified subset: CD45RA+ positively selected. The receptors originated from a woman aged 25-40 years in good health.

This chain connects TRBV4-1 to TRBJ1-4, with 8 bases that match TRBD1. Germline trimming cut 3 bases from V and 7 bases from J; bases unmatched to any gene: 4. Germline V gives CDR1 MGHRA, CDR2 YSYEKL. This CDR3 comprises 14 residues. CDR3 residues: CASSHVTGVEKLFF. In DNA form, the CDR3 reads TGCGCCAGCAGCCATGTGACAGGGGTTGAAAAACTGTTTTTT.

The chain couples TRBV2 to TRBJ2-5, with D possibly being TRBD2 (6 bases). Trimming stripped 2 bases from V and 4 bases from J, with 20 bases between. The CDR3 is 17 amino acids. Germline CDR1 and CDR2: SNHLY and FYNNEI. The CDR3 DNA reads TGTGCCAGCAGTGAATTACGGGGCACTAGGAGGGGAGAGACCCAGTACTTC. Its translation: CASSELRGTRRGETQYF.

The chain couples TRBV19 to TRBJ2-5, with 9 nucleotides matching TRBD2. This CDR3 spans 13 amino acids. From germline, CDR1 is LNHDA and CDR2 SQIVND (reference sequence). With V trimmed by 6 bases and J by 5 bases, 4 bases remained unmatched. CDR3: CASRASGTETQYF. Written as DNA, the CDR3 is TGTGCCAGTAGGGCTAGCGGGACTGAGACCCAGTACTTC.

A remark on this clone: Other DNA sequences in the sample encode the same CDR3. The V and J genes are TRBV30 and TRBJ2-3, with 9 bases lining up with TRBD2. The CDR3 loop spans 13 amino acids. V lost 3 bases, J lost 3 bases, and 1 base stayed unmatched. Germline V gives CDR1 GTSNPN, CDR2 SVGIG (reference sequence). CDR3 nucleotides: TGTGCCTGGAGGCTAGCGGGAACAGATACGCAGTATTTT. Its translation is CAWRLAGTDTQYF.

This chain connects TRBV27 to TRBJ1-5, with no clear D. V dropped 4 bases and J dropped 0 bases, with 7 bases sitting between them. CDR1 and CDR2 from the germline V gene are MNHEY and SMNVEV (reference sequence). This CDR3 is 14 amino acids long. Here the CDR3 reads CASSYKDSNQPQHF. The CDR3 nucleotides read TGTGCCAGCAGTTACAAGGATAGCAATCAGCCCCAGCATTTT.

The count of this clone is one. The chain uses TRBV7-2 and TRBJ1-3; no clear D gene. Germline CDR1 and CDR2: SGHTA and FQGNSA. The CDR3 runs 15 residues. The V end was cut by 5 bases, the J end by 4 bases, with 15 bases between. The CDR3 bases are TGTGCCAGCAGCCCCATTAGCCCGGGGGGAAACACCATATATTTT. It codes for CASSPISPGGNTIYF.

V usage is TRBV2 and J usage is TRBJ2-2; D not certain. From germline, CDR1 is SNHLY and CDR2 FYNNEI. V lost 2 bases and J lost 6, with 7 bases in between. The CDR3 extends over 13 amino acids. The CDR3 here is CASSESEPGELFF. CDR3 nucleotides: TGTGCCAGCAGTGAATCCGAACCCGGGGAGCTGTTTTTT.

CDR3 bases: TGTGCCATCAGTGATGAGACAGATACCTACGAGCAGTACTTC. As protein: CAISDETDTYEQYF. The chain carries TRBV10-3 and TRBJ2-7, with a possible D match to TRBD1 (5 bases). The CDR3 runs to 14 residues. The V and J ends lost 3 bases and 2 bases respectively, with 11 bases between them. Germline V gives CDR1 ENHRY, CDR2 SYGVKD.

This clone was observed once. CDR3: CAFSTPPGPDTIYF. For the CDR3, the DNA is TGTGCCTTTTCCACGCCGCCAGGTCCGGACACCATATATTTT. The chain joins TRBV30 to TRBJ1-3, with no clear D. The germline V gene encodes CDR1 GTSNPN and CDR2 SVGIG (reference sequence). The CDR3 covers 14 residues. V lost 7 bases and J lost 8, with 21 bases in between.

The chain recombines TRBV10-1 with TRBJ2-7; no definite D call. V was trimmed by 8 bases and J by 6 bases, leaving 17 bases between them. The CDR3 consists of 13 residues. Germline V gene data show CDR1 as WNHNN and CDR2 as SYGVQD (reference sequence). The CDR3 here is CASAPIHHGEQYF. The CDR3 DNA follows: TGCGCCAGCGCCCCGATACACCATGGCGAGCAGTACTTC.

The V gene is TRBV9, the J gene TRBJ2-1; TRBD2 aligns across 7 bases. Unmatched junction bases numbered 1, after V lost 3 bases and J lost 4 bases. CDR3 length: 13 amino acids. The germline V gene encodes CDR1 SGDLS and CDR2 YYNGEE. The CDR3 nucleotides read TGTGCCAGCAGCGCGGGACTATACAATGAGCAGTTCTTC. It specifies CASSAGLYNEQFF.

The chain joins TRBV27 to TRBJ1-2, with D perhaps matching TRBD1 (5 bases). V was cut by 0 bases and J by 4 bases, with 12 bases left in between. The CDR3 spans 15 residues. Germline V gene sequence: CDR1 MNHEY, CDR2 SMNVEV (reference sequence). For the CDR3, the DNA is TGTGCCAGCAGTTTATCCCCACAGGCGCTCTATGGCTACACCTTC. Translation gives CASSLSPQALYGYTF.

The genes are TRBV7-8 and TRBJ1-2; 7 bases align to TRBD1. The CDR3 has 16 residues. Germline CDR1 reads SGHVS; CDR2 reads FQNEAQ. Trimming cost V 5 bases and J 4 bases; bases outside gene matches: 13. The CDR3 nucleotides are TGTGCCAGCAGCCTAATAACAGGGGCAGGAGGCTATGGCTACACCTTC. This codes for CASSLITGAGGYGYTF. The entire variable domain, with the rest obtained from reference TRBV7-8 and TRBJ1-2, is as follows: GAGVSQSPRYKVAKRGQDVALRCDPISGHVSLFWYQQALGQGPEFLTYFQNEAQLDKSGLPSDRFFAERPEGSVSTLKIQRTQQEDSAVYLCASSLITGAGGYGYTFGSGTRLTVV.

The chain is built from TRBV14 and TRBJ1-1, with D possibly matching TRBD1 (5 bases). This CDR3 spans 16 amino acids. V was trimmed by 1 base and J by 1 base, leaving 13 bases between them. Germline V gene sequence: CDR1 SGHDN, CDR2 FVKESK. The CDR3 region is CASSQVAGKGNTEAFF. CDR3 nucleotides: TGTGCCAGCAGCCAAGTGGCAGGGAAGGGGAACACTGAAGCTTTCTTT.

The chain uses TRBV5-1 and TRBJ1-5, with TRBD1 matching over 11 bases. CDR1 is SGHRS and CDR2 is YFSETQ in the germline V gene. The CDR3 runs 15 residues. V was pared by 4 bases and J by 5 bases, with 5 bases of the junction left unmatched. DNA for the CDR3: TGCGCCAGCAGCCGGGGACAGGGGGAGGATCAGCCCCAGCATTTT. It yields the protein CASSRGQGEDQPQHF.

To note about this clone: This sample also contains other DNA sequences that code for the same CDR3. J is TRBJ2-7 and V is TRBV6-5; 7 bases line up with TRBD2. Germline CDR1 MNHEY, CDR2 SVGAGI. V lost 2 bases and J lost 0; bases outside the gene matches: 1. The CDR3 length is 14 residues. CDR3 DNA: TGTGCCAGCAGTTACGAGCGGGACTCCTACGAGCAGTACTTC. This translates into CASSYERDSYEQYF.

This clone was recorded once. CDR3 DNA sequence: TGTGCCAGCAGCCCGGACAGGGACACTGAAGCTTTCTTT. This encodes CASSPDRDTEAFF. This chain uses TRBV6-4 with TRBJ1-1; 8 bases fit TRBD1. The length of the CDR3 is 13 residues. The germline CDR1 and CDR2 sequences are MRHNA and SNTAGT. J lost 3 bases, V lost 6 bases, and 3 bases had no gene match.

This clone was found once. This chain links TRBV29-1 with TRBJ2-1; D unresolved. Germline V gene data show CDR1 as SQVTM and CDR2 as ANQGSEA. With 3 bases removed from V and 8 bases from J, the gap between germline ends came to 5 bases. There are 10 residues in the CDR3. The CDR3 DNA reads TGCAGCGTTGACGCCTATGAGCAGTTCTTC. Protein sequence: CSVDAYEQFF.

This clone was found once. The chain is built from TRBV18 and TRBJ2-7, with D hard to call. Germline CDR1 and CDR2: KGHSH and LQKENI. The CDR3 consists of 13 residues. Trimming pared 3 bases from V and 3 bases from J, leaving 9 bases between. This chain's CDR3 is CASSPRSNYEQYF. In DNA, the CDR3 is TGTGCCAGCTCACCCAGAAGCAACTACGAGCAGTACTTC.

J is TRBJ2-7 and V is TRBV5-8, with D unresolved. This CDR3 has 10 amino acids. V was clipped by 3 bases and J by 11 bases, with 9 bases between them. Germline lookup yields CDR1 SGHTS and CDR2 YDEGEE. The CDR3 DNA sequence: TGTGCCAGCAGCTCACGTGGGGAGTACTTC. Translated, it gives CASSSRGEYF. Combining the CDR3 with reference TRBV5-8 and TRBJ2-7 gives the whole variable domain EAGVTQSPTHLIKTRGQQATLRCSPISGHTSVYWYQQALGLGLQFLLWYDEGEERNRGNFPPRFSGRQFPNYSSELNVNALELEDSALYLCASSSRGEYFGPGTRLTVT.

The chain employs TRBV18 and TRBJ2-2; the D call may be TRBD1 or TRBD2 (5 bases each). Germline V gene sequence: CDR1 KGHSH, CDR2 LQKENI. The CDR3 spans 16 residues. V was shortened by 3 bases and J by 3 bases, with 14 bases between the two germline ends. CDR3 sequence (DNA): TGTGCCAGCTCACCGTTCTCCCGAGGGGACACCGGGGAGCTGTTTTTT. Protein: CASSPFSRGDTGELFF.

The gene calls are TRBV6-1 and TRBJ2-7; 8 bases map to TRBD2. The germline V gene encodes CDR1 MNHNS and CDR2 SASEGT. V lost 3 bases to trimming and J lost 0 bases; unmatched junction nucleotides: 4. The CDR3 is made up of 15 amino acids. The CDR3 DNA is TGTGCCAGCAGTGAGCCCGGGACTAGCTCCTACGAGCAGTACTTC. This codes for CASSEPGTSSYEQYF.

The chain joins TRBV10-2 to TRBJ2-3; D remains ambiguous. This CDR3 is 15 amino acids long. V lost 4 bases and J lost 4, with 15 bases in between. CDR1 and CDR2 (germline): WSHSY, SAAADI. The CDR3, as DNA: TGCGCCAGCAGTGCTTCTGCTAGGTCGGCAGATACGCAGTATTTT. Amino acid sequence: CASSASARSADTQYF.

The chain employs TRBV10-2 and TRBJ2-7; 7 bases line up with TRBD1. Per the germline V gene, CDR1 is WSHSY and CDR2 is SAAADI. The CDR3 is made up of 17 amino acids. J lost 1 base, V lost 2 bases, and 11 bases had no gene match. The CDR3 coding sequence is TGCGCCAGCAGTGAGACCAGCGGACAGGTGACTTCCTACGAGCAGTACTTC. Protein: CASSETSGQVTSYEQYF.

The V call is TRBV20-1, the J call TRBJ1-1, with D unclear. The length of the CDR3 is 11 residues. The germline gives CDR1 DFQATT, CDR2 SNEGSKA (reference sequence). V was clipped by 1 base and J by 6 bases, with 6 bases between them. The CDR3 DNA follows: TGCAGTGCTAGAGGGTGGGCTGAAGCTTTCTTT. Translated, it gives CSARGWAEAFF.

V gene TRBV23-1 combines with J gene TRBJ1-5; D not certain. TRBV23-1 is identified as an open reading frame with a role that is uncertain. The V and J ends lost 4 bases and 3 bases respectively, with 7 bases between them. The CDR3 loop spans 13 amino acids. In DNA form, the CDR3 reads TGCGCCAGCAGTCCACAGCCCAATCAGCCCCAGCATTTT. Protein: CASSPQPNQPQHF.

The J gene is TRBJ2-7, the V gene TRBV21-1; the table's D call, TRBD2, has no DNA check behind it. TRBV21-1 is annotated as a pseudogene. The CDR3 totals 15 residues. CDR3 nucleotide sequence: TGTGCCAGCAGCGTAGATAACGGGAGCCCCTACGAGCAGTACTTC. It codes for CASSVDNGSPYEQYF.

V and J are TRBV15 and TRBJ2-7; a weak D match, TRBD1 (6 bases). This CDR3 is built from 15 residues. Trimming took off 0 bases at V and 6 bases at J, with 15 bases between the two ends. The germline V gene encodes CDR1 LNHNV and CDR2 YYDKDF (reference sequence). The CDR3, as DNA: TGTGCCACCAGCAGAGATGTCGGGACCAGGGGCGAGCAGTACTTC. It translates to CATSRDVGTRGEQYF. Full variable domain (remainder filled in from reference TRBV15 and TRBJ2-7): DAMVIQNPRYQVTQFGKPVTLSCSQTLNHNVMYWYQQKSSQAPKLLFHYYDKDFNNEADTPDNFQSRRPNTSFCFLDIRSPGLGDTAMYLCATSRDVGTRGEQYFGPGTRLTVT.

The chain links TRBV5-1 to TRBJ2-7; no definite D call. Germline V gene data show CDR1 as SGHRS and CDR2 as YFSETQ. This CDR3 is 11 amino acids long. The V gene lost 5 bases and the J gene lost 2 bases, with 5 bases spanning the gap. CDR3 in amino acids: CASRDAYEQYF. CDR3 bases: TGCGCCAGCAGGGACGCCTACGAGCAGTACTTC.

V usage is TRBV7-9 and J usage is TRBJ2-1; 10 nucleotides match TRBD1. Trimming cost V 1 base and J 6 bases; bases outside gene matches: 12. There are 18 residues in the CDR3. Germline V CDR1 and CDR2: SEHNR, FQNEAQ (reference sequence). CDR3 coding DNA: TGTGCCAGCAGCTTAGTTGGGAACGACAGGGGGCAACCCAATGAGCAGTTCTTC. As protein: CASSLVGNDRGQPNEQFF.

V gene TRBV11-3 combines with J gene TRBJ2-5, with 9 nucleotides matching TRBD1. The CDR3 totals 13 residues. Germline lookup yields CDR1 SGHNT and CDR2 YENEEA. Germline trimming cut 5 bases from V and 5 bases from J; bases unmatched to any gene: 3. CDR3 amino acids: CASSRGQGETQYF. The CDR3 region has the DNA TGTGCCAGCAGCCGAGGACAGGGGGAGACCCAGTACTTC.

The V and J genes are TRBV7-3 and TRBJ1-3, with D unclear. The V end lost 0 bases, the J end lost 4 bases, and 7 bases lay between the germline ends. The germline gives CDR1 SGHTA, CDR2 FQGTGA. There are 14 residues in the CDR3. This CDR3 reads CASSLTGPGNTIYF. The DNA for the CDR3 is TGTGCCAGCAGCTTAACCGGGCCCGGAAACACCATATATTTT.